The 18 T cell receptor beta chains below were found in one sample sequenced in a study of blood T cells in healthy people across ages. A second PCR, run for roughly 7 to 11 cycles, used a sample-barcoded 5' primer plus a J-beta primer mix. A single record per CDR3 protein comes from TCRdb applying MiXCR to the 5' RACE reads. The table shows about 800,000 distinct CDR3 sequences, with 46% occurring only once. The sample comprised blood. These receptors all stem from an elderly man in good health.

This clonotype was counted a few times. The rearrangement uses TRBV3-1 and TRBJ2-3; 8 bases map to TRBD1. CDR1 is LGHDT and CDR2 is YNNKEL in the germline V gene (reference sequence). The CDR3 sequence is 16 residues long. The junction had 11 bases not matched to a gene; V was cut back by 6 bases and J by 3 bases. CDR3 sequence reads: CASRWSRGPGTDTQYF. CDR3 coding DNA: TGTGCCAGCAGGTGGTCCAGGGGGCCAGGGACAGATACGCAGTATTTT.

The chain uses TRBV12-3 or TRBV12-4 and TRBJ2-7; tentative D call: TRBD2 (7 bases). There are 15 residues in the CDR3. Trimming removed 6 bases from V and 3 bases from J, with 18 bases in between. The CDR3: CASSPYRGANYEQYF. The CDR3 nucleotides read TGTGCCAGCAGCCCGTATCGGGGGGCGAACTACGAGCAGTACTTC.

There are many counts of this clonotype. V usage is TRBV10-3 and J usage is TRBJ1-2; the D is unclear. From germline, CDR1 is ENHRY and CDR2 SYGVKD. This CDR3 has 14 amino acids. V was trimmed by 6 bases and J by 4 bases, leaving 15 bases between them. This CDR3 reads CAIRKDGKPYGYTF. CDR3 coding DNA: TGTGCCATCAGGAAGGACGGGAAGCCCTATGGCTACACCTTC.

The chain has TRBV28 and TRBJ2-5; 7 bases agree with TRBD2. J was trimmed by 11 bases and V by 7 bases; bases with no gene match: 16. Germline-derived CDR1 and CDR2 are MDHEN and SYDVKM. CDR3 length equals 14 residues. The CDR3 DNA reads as TGTGCCAGCACATGGGAGGGAGCGGGTCGGGAGCAGTACTTC. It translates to CASTWEGAGREQYF. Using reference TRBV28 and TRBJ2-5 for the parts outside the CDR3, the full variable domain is DVKVTQSSRYLVKRTGEKVFLECVQDMDHENMFWYRQDPGLGLRLIYFSYDVKMKEKGDIPEGYSVSREKKERFSLILESASTNQTSMYLCASTWEGAGREQYFGPGTRLLVL.

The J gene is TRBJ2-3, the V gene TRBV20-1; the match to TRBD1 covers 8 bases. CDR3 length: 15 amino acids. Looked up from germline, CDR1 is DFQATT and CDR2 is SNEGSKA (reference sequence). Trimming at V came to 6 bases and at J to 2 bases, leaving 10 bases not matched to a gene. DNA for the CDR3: TGCAGTGCCAGGGGACAGGTCCCGTCCACAGATACGCAGTATTTT. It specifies CSARGQVPSTDTQYF.

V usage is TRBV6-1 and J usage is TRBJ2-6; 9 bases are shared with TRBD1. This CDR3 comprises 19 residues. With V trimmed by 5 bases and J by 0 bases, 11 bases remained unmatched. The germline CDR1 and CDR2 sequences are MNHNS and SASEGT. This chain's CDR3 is CASSLTGQGTDSGANVLTF. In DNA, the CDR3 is TGTGCCAGCAGTCTTACGGGACAGGGAACTGACTCTGGGGCCAACGTCCTGACTTTC.

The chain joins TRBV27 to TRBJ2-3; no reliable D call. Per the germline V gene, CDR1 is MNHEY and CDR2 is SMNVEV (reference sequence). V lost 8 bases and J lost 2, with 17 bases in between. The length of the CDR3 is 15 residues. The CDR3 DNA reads TGTGCCAGCGCCGCCCGTGACCGGCCCACAGATACGCAGTATTTT. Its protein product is CASAARDRPTDTQYF.

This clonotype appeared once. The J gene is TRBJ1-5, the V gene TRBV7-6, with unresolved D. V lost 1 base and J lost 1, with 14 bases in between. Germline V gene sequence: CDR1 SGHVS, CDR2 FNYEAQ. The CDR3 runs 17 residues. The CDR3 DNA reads TGTGCCAGCAGCTTAGAAGGAGGAGACTTAAGCAATCAGCCCCAGCATTTT. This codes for CASSLEGGDLSNQPQHF.

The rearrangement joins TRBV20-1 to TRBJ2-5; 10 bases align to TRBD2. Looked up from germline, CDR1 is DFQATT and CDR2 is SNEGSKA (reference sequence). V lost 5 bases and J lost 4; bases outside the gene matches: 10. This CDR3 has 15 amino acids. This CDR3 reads CSAPQAGGPSETQYF. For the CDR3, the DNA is TGCAGTGCTCCCCAAGCGGGGGGGCCTTCAGAGACCCAGTACTTC.

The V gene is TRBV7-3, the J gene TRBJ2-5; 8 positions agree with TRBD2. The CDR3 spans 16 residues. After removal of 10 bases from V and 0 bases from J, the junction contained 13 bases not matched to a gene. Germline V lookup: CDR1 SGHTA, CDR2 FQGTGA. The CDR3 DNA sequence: TGTGCCATCAGGAGGAATAGCGGGGAATACCAAGAGACCCAGTACTTC. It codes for CAIRRNSGEYQETQYF.

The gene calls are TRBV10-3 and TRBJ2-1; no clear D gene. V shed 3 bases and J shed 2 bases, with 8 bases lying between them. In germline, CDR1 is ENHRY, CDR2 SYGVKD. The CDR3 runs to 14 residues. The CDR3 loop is CAISEVNAYNEQFF. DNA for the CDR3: TGTGCCATCAGTGAAGTCAACGCCTACAATGAGCAGTTCTTC.

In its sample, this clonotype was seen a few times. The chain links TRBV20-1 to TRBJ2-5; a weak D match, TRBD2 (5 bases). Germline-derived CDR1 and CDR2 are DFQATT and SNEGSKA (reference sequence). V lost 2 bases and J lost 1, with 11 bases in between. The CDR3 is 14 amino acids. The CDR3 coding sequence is TGCAGTGCTAGACCTGCGGACTTCCAAGAGACCCAGTACTTC. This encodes CSARPADFQETQYF.

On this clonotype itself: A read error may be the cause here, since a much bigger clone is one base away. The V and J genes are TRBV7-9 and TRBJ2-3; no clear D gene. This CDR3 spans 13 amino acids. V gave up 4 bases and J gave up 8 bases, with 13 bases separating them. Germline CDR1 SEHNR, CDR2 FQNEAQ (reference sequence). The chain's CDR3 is CASSSERWGTQYF. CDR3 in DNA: TGTGCCAGCAGCTCCGAACGGTGGGGTACGCAGTATTTT.

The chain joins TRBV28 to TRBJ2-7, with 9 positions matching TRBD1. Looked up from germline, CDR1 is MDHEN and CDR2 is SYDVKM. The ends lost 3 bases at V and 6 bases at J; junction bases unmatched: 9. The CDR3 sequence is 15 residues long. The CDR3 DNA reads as TGTGCCAGCAGTTTTCCCCCCGGGACAGGGAGCGAGCAGTACTTC. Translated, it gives CASSFPPGTGSEQYF.

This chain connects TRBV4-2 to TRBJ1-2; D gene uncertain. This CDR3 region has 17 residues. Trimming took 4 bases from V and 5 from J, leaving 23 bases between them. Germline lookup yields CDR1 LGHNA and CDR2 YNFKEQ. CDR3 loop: CASSPGTRTVGLYGYTF. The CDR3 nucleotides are TGTGCCAGCAGCCCCGGAACTCGTACCGTAGGGCTTTATGGCTACACCTTC.

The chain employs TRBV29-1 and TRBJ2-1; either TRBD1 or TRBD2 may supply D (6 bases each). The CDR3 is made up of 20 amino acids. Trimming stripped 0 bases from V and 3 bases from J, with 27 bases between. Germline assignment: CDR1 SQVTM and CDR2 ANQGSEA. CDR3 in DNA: TGCAGCGTTGAAGATAGCGCAGGAGGGACATCTGGGAACTACTACAATGAGCAGTTCTTC. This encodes CSVEDSAGGTSGNYYNEQFF.

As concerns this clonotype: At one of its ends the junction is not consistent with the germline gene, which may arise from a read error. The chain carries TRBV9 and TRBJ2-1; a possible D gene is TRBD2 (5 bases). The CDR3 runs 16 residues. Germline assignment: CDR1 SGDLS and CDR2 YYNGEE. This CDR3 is CASSVVGLAFYNEQFF. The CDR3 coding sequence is TGTGCCAGCAGTGTAGTTGGGCTAGCCTTCTACAATGAGCAGTTCTTC. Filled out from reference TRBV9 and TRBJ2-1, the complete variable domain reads DSGVTQTPKHLITATGQRVTLRCSPRSGDLSVYWYQQSLDQGLQFLIQYYNGEERAKGNILERFSAQQFPDLHSELNLSSLELGDSALYFCASSVVGLAFYNEQFFGPGTRLTVL.

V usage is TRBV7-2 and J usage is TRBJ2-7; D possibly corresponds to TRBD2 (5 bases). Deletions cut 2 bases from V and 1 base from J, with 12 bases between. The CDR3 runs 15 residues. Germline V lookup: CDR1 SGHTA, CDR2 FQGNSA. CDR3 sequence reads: CASSLWEKISYEQYF. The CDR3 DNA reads TGTGCCAGCAGCTTATGGGAGAAAATATCCTACGAGCAGTACTTC.